A single sample gave rise to the 7 T cell receptor beta chains below, sequenced in a study of PD-L1 blockade in urothelial cancer. The data were produced by immunoSEQ multiplex PCR, yet TCRdb's version contains in-frame clones alone and is incomplete. The sample yields some 80,000 clones, 75% to 90% seen once. This specimen consisted of PBMCs, obtained around atezolizumab (anti-PD-L1) treatment. The receptors shown here come from a woman aged 70-85 years with urothelial cancer.

The chain has TRBV11-2 and TRBJ2-5, with D perhaps matching TRBD1 (5 bases). Trimming left V 9 bases short and J 5 bases short, with 13 bases between. Germline CDR1 and CDR2: SGHAT and FQNNGV. This CDR3 is 12 amino acids long. The CDR3 region has the DNA TGTGCCAGTCAGGGTATGGGCGAGACCCAGTACTTC. It translates to CASQGMGETQYF.

The chain uses TRBV6-5 and TRBJ2-7; D perhaps matches TRBD1 (5 bases). The length of the CDR3 is 13 residues. CDR1 MNHEY and CDR2 SVGAGI come from the germline V gene. Trimming took off 7 bases at V and 2 bases at J, with 12 bases between the two ends. In DNA form, the CDR3 reads TGTGCCAGCAAGGGCAGGGCCACCTACGAGCAGTACTTC. Translated, it gives CASKGRATYEQYF.

The V gene is TRBV11-3, the J gene TRBJ1-1; D is perhaps TRBD1 (5 bases). The CDR3 runs 14 residues. Trimming left V 1 base short and J 2 bases short, with 8 bases between. Looked up from germline, CDR1 is SGHNT and CDR2 is YENEEA. Here the CDR3 DNA reads TGTGCCAGCAGCTTAGGCAGGGCAAACACTGAAGCTTTCTTT. Amino acids: CASSLGRANTEAFF.

This clone is a singleton in its sample. J is TRBJ2-7 and V is TRBV9, with D possibly matching TRBD1 (5 bases). Germline loops: CDR1 SGDLS, CDR2 YYNGEE. Trimming stripped 3 bases from V and 0 bases from J, with 10 bases between. The CDR3 runs 14 residues. The DNA for the CDR3 is TGTGCCAGCAGCGCCCAGACAGACTCCTACGAGCAGTACTTC. It translates to CASSAQTDSYEQYF.

V usage is TRBV28 and J usage is TRBJ2-7; 8 nucleotides agree with TRBD2. There are 15 residues in the CDR3. Germline CDR1 is MDHEN and CDR2 is SYDVKM. Unmatched junction bases numbered 7, after V lost 6 bases and J lost 0 bases. The CDR3 DNA sequence: TGTGCCAGCAGCCCCGGGGGGGGATCCTCCTACGAGCAGTACTTC. Translating it yields CASSPGGGSSYEQYF.

The V call is TRBV18, the J call TRBJ1-1; no definite D call. The germline CDR1 and CDR2 sequences are KGHSH and LQKENI. Trimming pared 6 bases from V and 1 base from J, leaving 12 bases between. This CDR3 has 14 residues. The CDR3 nucleotides are TGTGCCAGCTCCCAGGCCGGAGGGAACACTGAAGCTTTCTTT. Amino acids: CASSQAGGNTEAFF.

The DNA for the CDR3 is TGTGCCCTAGCGGGAGGGCTCTATGAGCAGTTCTTC. It translates to CALAGGLYEQFF. The chain is built from TRBV30 and TRBJ2-1; 12 bases are a match to TRBD2. Germline V CDR1 and CDR2: GTSNPN, SVGIG (reference sequence). V shed 8 bases, J shed 8 bases, and the junction held 4 bases outside the gene matches. The CDR3 consists of 12 residues. Together with reference TRBV30 and TRBJ2-1, the CDR3 gives the full variable domain: SQTIHQWPATLVQPVGSPLSLECTVEGTSNPNLYWYRQAAGRGLQLLFYSVGIGQISSEVPQNLSASRPQDRQFILSSKKLLLSDSGFYLCALAGGLYEQFFGPGTRLTVL.